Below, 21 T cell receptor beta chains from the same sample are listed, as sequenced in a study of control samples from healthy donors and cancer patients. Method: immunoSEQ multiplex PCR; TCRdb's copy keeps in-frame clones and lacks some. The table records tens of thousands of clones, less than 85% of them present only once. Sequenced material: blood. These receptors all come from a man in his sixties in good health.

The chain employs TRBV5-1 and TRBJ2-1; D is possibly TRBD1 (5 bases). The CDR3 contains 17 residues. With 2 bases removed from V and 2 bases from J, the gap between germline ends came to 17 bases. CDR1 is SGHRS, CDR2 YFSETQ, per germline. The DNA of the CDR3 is TGCGCCAGCAGCTTCTCAACAGGATTGGGGACCTACAATGAGCAGTTCTTC. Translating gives CASSFSTGLGTYNEQFF.

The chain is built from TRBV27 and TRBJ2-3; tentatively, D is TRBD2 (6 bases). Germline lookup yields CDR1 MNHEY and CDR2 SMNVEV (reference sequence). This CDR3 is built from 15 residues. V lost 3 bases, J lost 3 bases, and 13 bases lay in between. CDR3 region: CASSFQGRSTDTQYF. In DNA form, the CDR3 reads TGTGCCAGCAGTTTCCAAGGGAGGTCAACAGATACGCAGTATTTT.

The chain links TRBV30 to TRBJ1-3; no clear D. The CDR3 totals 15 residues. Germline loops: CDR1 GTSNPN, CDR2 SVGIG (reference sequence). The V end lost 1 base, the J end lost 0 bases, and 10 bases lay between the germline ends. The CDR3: CAWSGPALSGNTIYF. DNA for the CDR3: TGTGCCTGGAGTGGCCCAGCTCTCTCTGGAAACACCATATATTTT. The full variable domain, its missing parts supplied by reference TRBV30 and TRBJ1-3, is SQTIHQWPATLVQPVGSPLSLECTVEGTSNPNLYWYRQAAGRGLQLLFYSVGIGQISSEVPQNLSASRPQDRQFILSSKKLLLSDSGFYLCAWSGPALSGNTIYFGEGSWLTVV.

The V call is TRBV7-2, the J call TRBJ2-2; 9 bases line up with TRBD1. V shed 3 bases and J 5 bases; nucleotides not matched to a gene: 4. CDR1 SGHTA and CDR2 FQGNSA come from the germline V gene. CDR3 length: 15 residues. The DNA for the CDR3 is TGTGCCAGCAGCTTCGGGACAGGGAGGACCGGGGAGCTGTTTTTT. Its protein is CASSFGTGRTGELFF.

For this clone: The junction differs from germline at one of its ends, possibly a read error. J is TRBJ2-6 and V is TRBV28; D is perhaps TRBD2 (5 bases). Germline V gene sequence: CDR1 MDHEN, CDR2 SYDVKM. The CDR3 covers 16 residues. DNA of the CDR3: TGTGCCAACAGTTTAATCGGAGGATGGGGGGCCAACGTCCTGACTTTC. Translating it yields CANSLIGGWGANVLTF. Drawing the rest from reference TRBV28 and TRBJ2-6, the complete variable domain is DVKVTQSSRYLVKRTGEKVFLECVQDMDHENMFWYRQDPGLGLRLIYFSYDVKMKEKGDIPEGYSVSREKKERFSLILESASTNQTSMYLCANSLIGGWGANVLTFGAGSRLTVL.

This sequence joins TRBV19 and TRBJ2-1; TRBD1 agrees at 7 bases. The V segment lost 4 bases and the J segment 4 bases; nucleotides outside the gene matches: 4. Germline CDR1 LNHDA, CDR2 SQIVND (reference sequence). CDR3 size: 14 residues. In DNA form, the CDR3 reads TGTGCCAGTAGTACGGGACAGCCTTACAATGAGCAGTTCTTC. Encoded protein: CASSTGQPYNEQFF.

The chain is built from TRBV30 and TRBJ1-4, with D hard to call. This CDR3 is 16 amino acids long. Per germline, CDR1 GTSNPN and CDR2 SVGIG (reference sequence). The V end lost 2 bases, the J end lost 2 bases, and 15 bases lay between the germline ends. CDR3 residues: CAWSPKTGITNEKLFF. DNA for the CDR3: TGTGCCTGGAGTCCAAAAACCGGGATTACTAATGAAAAACTGTTTTTT. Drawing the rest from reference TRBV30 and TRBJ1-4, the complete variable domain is SQTIHQWPATLVQPVGSPLSLECTVEGTSNPNLYWYRQAAGRGLQLLFYSVGIGQISSEVPQNLSASRPQDRQFILSSKKLLLSDSGFYLCAWSPKTGITNEKLFFGSGTQLSVL.

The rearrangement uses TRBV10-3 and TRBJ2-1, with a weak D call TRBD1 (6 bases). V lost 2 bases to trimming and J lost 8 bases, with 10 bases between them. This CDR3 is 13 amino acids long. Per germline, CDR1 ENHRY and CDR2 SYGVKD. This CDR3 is CAISERQDDEQFF. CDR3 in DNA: TGTGCCATCAGTGAGAGACAGGACGATGAGCAGTTCTTC.

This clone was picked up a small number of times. The CDR3 DNA follows: TGTGCCAGCAACCTATGGCTGGGGCCCCAGCATTTT. It specifies CASNLWLGPQHF. V gene TRBV12-3 or TRBV12-4 combines with J gene TRBJ1-5; D not certain. Trimming removed 7 bases from V and 9 bases from J, with 13 bases in between. There are 12 residues in the CDR3.

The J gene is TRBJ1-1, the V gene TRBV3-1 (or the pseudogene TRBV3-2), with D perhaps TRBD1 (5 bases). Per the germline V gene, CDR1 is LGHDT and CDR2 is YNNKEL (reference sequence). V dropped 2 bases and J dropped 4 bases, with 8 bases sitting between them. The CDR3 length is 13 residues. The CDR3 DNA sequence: TGTGCCAGCAGCCAATGGGGCTTCACTGAAGCTTTCTTT. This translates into CASSQWGFTEAFF.

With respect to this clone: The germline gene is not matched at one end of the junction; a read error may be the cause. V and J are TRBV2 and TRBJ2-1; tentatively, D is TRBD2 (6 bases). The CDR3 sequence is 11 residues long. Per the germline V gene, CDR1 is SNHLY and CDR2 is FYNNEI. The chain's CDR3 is CASSVSLGGIF. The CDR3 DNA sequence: TGTGCCAGCAGTGTTTCCCTCGGAGGGATCTTC.

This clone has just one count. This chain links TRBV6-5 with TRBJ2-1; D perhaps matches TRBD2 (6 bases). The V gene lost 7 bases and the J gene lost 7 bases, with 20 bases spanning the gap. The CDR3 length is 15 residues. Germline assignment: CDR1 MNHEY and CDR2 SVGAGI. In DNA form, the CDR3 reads TGTGCCAGCACCCCAACCAGGACTATTCTGAATGAGCAGTTCTTC. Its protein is CASTPTRTILNEQFF.

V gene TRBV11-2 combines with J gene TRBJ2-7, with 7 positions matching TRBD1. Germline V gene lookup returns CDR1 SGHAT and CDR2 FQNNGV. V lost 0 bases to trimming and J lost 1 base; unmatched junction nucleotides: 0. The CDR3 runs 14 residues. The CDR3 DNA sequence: TGTGCCAGCAGCTTAGAACAGGGGTCCTACGAGCAGTACTTC. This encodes CASSLEQGSYEQYF.

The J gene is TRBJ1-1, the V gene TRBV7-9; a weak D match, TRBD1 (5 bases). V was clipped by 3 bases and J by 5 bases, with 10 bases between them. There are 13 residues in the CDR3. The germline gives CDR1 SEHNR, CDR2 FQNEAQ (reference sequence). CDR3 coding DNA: TGTGCCAGCAGCTTGGGGGAGAGGACTGAAGCTTTCTTT. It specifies CASSLGERTEAFF.

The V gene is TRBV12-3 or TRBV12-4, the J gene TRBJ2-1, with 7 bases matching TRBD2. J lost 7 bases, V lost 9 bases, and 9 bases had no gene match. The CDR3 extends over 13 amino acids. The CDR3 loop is CASLEGRGNEQFF. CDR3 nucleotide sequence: TGTGCCAGTCTGGAGGGGAGGGGAAATGAGCAGTTCTTC.

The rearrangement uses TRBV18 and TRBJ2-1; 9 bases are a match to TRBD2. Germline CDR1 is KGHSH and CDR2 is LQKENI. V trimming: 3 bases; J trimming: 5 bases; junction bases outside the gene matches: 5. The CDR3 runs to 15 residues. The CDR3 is CASSPLGGRDNEQFF. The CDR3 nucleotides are TGTGCCAGCTCACCGTTGGGCGGGAGGGACAATGAGCAGTTCTTC.

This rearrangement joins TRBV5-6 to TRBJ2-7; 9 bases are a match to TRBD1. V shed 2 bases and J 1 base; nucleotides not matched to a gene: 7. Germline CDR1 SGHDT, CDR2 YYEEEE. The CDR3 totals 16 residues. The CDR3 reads CASSFAGTGISYEQYF. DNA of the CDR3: TGTGCCAGCAGCTTTGCCGGGACAGGGATTTCCTACGAGCAGTACTTC.

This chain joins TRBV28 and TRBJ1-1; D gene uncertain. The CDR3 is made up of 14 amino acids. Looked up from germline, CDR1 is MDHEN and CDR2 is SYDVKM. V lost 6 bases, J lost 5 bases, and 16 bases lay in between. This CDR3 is CASRDRATWTEAFF. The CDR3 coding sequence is TGTGCCAGCAGGGACCGAGCGACGTGGACTGAAGCTTTCTTT.

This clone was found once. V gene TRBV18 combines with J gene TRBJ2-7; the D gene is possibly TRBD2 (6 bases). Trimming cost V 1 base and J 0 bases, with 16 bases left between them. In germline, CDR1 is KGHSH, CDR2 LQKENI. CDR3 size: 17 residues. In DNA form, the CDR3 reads TGTGCCAGCTCACCACGGAGGGCGGGATTAGGCTCCTACGAGCAGTACTTC. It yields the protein CASSPRRAGLGSYEQYF.

The CDR3 spells CASSRTGQRIAEAFF. The CDR3, as DNA: TGTGCCAGCAGCCGCACGGGACAGAGGATCGCTGAAGCTTTCTTT. V usage is TRBV3-1 (or the pseudogene TRBV3-2) and J usage is TRBJ1-1; TRBD1 matches at 7 bases. J lost 6 bases, V lost 4 bases, and 11 bases had no gene match. Per the germline V gene, CDR1 is LGHDT and CDR2 is YNNKEL (reference sequence). This CDR3 contains 15 residues.

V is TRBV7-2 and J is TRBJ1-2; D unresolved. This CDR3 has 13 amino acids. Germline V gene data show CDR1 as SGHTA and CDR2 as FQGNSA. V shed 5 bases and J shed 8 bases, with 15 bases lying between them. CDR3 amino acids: CASSLGGSGGYTF. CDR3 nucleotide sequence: TGTGCCAGCAGCCTAGGAGGCTCGGGGGGCTACACCTTC. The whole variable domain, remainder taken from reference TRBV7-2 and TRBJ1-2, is GAGVSQSPSNKVTEKGKDVELRCDPISGHTALYWYRQSLGQGLEFLIYFQGNSAPDKSGLPSDRFSAERTGGSVSTLTIQRTQQEDSAVYLCASSLGGSGGYTFGSGTRLTVV.